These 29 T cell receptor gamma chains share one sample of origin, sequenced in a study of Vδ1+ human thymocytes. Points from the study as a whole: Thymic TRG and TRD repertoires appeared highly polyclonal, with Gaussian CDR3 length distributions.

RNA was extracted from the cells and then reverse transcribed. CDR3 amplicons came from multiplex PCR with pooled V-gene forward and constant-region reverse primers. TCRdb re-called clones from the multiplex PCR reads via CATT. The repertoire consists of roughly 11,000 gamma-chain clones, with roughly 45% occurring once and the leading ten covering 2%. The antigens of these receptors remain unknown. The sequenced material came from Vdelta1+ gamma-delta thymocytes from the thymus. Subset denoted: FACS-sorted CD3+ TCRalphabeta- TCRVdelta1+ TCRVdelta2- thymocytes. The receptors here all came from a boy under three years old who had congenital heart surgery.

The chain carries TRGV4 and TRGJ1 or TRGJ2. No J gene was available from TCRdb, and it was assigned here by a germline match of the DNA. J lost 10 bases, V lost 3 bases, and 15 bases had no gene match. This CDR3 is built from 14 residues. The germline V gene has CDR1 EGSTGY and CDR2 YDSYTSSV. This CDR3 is CATWDRLQYPKKLF. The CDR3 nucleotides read TGTGCCACCTGGGATAGATTACAGTATCCGAAGAAACTCTTT.

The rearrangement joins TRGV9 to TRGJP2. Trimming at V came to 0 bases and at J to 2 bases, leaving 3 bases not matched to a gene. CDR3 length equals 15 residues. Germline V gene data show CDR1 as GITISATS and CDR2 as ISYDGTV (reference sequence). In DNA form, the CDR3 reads TGTGCCTTGTGGGAGGTGCAGAGTAGTGATTGGATCAAGACGTTT. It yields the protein CALWEVQSSDWIKTF.

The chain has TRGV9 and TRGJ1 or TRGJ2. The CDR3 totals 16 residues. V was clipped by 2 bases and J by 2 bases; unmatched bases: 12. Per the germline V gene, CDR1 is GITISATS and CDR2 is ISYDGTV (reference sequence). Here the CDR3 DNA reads TGTGCCTTGTGGGAGGACCCGAAAGCCTATTATTATAAGAAACTCTTT. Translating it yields CALWEDPKAYYYKKLF.

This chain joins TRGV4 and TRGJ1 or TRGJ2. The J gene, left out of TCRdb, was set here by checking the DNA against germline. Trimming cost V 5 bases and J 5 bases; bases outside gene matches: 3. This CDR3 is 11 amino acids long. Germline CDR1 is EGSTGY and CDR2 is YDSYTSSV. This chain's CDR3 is CATWGHYKKLF. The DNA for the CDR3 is TGTGCCACCTGGGGGCATTATAAGAAACTCTTT.

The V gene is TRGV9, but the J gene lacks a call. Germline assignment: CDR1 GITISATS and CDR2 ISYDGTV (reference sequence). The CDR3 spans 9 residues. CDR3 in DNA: TGTGCCTTGTGGGGCCTCAGACTCTTT. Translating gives CALWGLRLF.

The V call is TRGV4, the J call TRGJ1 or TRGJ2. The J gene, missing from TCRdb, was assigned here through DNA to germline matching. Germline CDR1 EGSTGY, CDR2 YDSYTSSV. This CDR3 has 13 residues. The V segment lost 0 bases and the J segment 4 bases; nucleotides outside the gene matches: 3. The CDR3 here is CATWDGWYYKKLF. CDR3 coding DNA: TGTGCCACCTGGGATGGGTGGTATTATAAGAAACTCTTT.

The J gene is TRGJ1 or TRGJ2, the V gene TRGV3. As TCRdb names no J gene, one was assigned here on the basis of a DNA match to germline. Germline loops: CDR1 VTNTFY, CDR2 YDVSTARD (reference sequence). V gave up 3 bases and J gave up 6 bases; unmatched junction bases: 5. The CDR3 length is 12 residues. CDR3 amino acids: CATWDHLYKKLF. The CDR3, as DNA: TGTGCCACCTGGGACCACCTTTATAAGAAACTCTTT.

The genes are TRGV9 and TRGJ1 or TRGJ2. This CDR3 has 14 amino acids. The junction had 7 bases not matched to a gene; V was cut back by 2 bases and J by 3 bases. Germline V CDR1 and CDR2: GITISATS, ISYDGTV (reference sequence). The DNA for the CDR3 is TGTGCCTTGTGGGAGGCGATACCTTATTATAAGAAACTCTTT. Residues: CALWEAIPYYKKLF.

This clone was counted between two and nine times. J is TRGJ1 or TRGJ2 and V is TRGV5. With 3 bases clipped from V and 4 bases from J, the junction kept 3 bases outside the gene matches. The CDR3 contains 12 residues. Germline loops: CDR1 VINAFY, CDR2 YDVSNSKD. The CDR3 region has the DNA TGTGCCACCTGGGACGTGTATTATAAGAAACTCTTT. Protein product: CATWDVYYKKLF.

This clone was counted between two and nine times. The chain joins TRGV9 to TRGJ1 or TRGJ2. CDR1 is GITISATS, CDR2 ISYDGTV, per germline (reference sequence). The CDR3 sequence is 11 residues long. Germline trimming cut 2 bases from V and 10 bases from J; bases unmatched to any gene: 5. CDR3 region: CALWEGQKKLF. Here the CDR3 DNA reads TGTGCCTTGTGGGAGGGGCAAAAGAAACTCTTT.

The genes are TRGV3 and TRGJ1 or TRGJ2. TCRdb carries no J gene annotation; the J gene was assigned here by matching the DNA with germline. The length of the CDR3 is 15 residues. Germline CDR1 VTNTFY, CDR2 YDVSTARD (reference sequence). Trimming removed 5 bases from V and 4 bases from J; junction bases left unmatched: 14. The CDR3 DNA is TGTGCCACCTGGGTTGACTTACCCCAATATTATAAGAAACTCTTT. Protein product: CATWVDLPQYYKKLF.

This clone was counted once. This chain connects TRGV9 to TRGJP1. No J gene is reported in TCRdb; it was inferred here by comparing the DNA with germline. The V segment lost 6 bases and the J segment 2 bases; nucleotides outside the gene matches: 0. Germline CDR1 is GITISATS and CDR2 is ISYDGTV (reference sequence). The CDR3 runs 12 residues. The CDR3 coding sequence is TGTGCCTTGTGGACCACTGGTTGGTTCAAGATATTT. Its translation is CALWTTGWFKIF.

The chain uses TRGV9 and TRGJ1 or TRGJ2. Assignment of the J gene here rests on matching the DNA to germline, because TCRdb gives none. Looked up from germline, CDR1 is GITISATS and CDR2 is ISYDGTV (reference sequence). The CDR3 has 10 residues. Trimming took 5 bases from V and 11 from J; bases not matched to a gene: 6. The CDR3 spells CALWGREKLF. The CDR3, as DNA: TGTGCCTTGTGGGGGAGGGAGAAACTCTTT.

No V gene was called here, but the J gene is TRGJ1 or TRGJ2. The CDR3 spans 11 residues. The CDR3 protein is CATWDPHKKLF. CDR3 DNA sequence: TGTGCCACCTGGGACCCCCATAAGAAACTCTTT.

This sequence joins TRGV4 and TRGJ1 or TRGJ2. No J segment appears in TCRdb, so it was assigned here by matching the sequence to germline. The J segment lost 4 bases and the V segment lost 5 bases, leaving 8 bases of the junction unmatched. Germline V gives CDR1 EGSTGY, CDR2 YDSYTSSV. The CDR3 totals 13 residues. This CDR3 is CATWAFGYYKKLF. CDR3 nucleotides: TGTGCCACCTGGGCGTTCGGATATTATAAGAAACTCTTT.

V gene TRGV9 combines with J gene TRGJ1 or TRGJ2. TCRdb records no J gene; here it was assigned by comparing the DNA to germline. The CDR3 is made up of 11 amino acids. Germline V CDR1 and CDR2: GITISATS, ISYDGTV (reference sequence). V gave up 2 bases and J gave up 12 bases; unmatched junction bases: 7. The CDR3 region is CALWEGPGKLF. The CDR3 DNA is TGTGCCTTGTGGGAGGGCCCTGGGAAACTCTTT.

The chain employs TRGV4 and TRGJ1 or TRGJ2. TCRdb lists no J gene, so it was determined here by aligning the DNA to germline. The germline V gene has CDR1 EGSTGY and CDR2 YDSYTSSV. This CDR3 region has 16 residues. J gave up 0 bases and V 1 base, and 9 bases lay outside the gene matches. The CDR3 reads CATWDGKPRNYYKKLF. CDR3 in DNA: TGTGCCACCTGGGATGGTAAGCCCCGGAATTATTATAAGAAACTCTTT.

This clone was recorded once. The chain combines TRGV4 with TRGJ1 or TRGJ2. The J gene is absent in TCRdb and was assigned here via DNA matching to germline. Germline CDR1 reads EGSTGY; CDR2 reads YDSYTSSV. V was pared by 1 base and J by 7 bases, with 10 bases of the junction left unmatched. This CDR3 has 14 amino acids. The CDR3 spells CATWDGSEWYKKLF. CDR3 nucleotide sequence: TGTGCCACCTGGGATGGTTCCGAATGGTATAAGAAACTCTTT.

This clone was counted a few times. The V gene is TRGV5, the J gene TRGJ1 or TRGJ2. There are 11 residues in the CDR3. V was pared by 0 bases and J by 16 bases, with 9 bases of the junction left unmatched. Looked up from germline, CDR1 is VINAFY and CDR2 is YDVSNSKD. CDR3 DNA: TGTGCCACCTGGGACAGGCGATCTACCCTCTTT. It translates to CATWDRRSTLF.

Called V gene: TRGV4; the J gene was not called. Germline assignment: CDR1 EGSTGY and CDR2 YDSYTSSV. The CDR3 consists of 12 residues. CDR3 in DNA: TGTGCCACCTGGGATGGGCGTAATAAGAAACTATTT. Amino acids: CATWDGRNKKLF.

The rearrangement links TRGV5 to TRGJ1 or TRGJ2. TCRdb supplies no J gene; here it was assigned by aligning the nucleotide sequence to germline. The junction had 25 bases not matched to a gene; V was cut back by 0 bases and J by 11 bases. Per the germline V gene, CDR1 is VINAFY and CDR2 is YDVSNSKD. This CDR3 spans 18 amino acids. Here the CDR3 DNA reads TGTGCCACCTGGGACAGGCGTGGCCACAGGTGGCTGGGAAAGGAGAAACTCTTT. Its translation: CATWDRRGHRWLGKEKLF.

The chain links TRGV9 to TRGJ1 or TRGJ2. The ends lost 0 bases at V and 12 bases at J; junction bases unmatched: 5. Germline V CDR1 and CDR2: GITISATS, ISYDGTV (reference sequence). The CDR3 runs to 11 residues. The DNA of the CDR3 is TGTGCCTTGTGGGAGGTGTCCAGGAAACTCTTT. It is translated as CALWEVSRKLF.

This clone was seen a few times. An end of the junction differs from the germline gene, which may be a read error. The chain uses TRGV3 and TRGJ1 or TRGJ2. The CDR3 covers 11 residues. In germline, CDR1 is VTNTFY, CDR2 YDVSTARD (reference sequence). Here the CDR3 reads CANWDDGKKLF. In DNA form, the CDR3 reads TGTGCCAACTGGGATGATGGTAAGAAACTCTTT.

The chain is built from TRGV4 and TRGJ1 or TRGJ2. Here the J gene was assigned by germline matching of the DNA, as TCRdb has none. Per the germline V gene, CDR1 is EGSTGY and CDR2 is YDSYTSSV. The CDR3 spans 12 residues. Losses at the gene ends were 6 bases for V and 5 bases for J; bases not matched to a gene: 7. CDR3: CATWTGDYKKLF. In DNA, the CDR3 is TGTGCCACCTGGACCGGGGATTATAAGAAACTCTTT.

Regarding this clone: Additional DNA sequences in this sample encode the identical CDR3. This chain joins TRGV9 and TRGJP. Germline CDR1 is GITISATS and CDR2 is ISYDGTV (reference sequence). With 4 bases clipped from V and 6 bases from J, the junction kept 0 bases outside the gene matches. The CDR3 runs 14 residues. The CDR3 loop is CALWEELGKKIKVF. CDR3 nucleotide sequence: TGTGCCTTGTGGGAAGAGTTGGGCAAAAAAATCAAGGTATTT.

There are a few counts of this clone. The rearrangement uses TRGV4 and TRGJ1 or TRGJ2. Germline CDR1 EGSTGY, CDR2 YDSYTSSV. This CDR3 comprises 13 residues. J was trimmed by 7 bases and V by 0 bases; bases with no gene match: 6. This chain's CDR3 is CATWDGPRYKKLF. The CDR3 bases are TGTGCCACCTGGGATGGGCCTCGCTATAAGAAACTCTTT.

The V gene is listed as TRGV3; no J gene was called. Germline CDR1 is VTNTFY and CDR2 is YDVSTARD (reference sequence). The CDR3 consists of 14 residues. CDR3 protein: CATWDRRMPFKKLF. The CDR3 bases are TGTGCCACCTGGGACAGGCGAATGCCATTTAAGAAACTCTTC.

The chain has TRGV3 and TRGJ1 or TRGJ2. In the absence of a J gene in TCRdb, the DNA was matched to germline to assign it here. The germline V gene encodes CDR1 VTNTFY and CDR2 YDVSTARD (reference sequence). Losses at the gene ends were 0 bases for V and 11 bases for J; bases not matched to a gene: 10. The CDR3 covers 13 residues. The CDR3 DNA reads TGTGCCACCTGGGACAGGCCTAATAGAGAGAAACTCTTT. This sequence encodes CATWDRPNREKLF.

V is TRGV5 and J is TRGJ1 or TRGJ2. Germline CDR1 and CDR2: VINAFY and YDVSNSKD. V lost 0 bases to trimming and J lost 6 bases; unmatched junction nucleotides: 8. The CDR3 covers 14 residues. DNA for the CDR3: TGTGCCACCTGGGACAGGGACCGGGGTTATAAGAAACTCTTT. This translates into CATWDRDRGYKKLF.